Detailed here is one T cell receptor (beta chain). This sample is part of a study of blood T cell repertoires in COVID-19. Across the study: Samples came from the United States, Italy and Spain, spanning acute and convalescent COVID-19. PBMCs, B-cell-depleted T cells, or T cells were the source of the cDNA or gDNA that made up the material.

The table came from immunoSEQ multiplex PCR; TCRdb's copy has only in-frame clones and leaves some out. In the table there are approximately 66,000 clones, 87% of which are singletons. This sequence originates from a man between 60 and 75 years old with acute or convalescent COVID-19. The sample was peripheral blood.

CDR3 protein: CASSLGGRAFF. For the CDR3, the DNA is TGTGCCAGCAGCTTAGGGGGGCGAGCTTTCTTT. The V call is TRBV11-1, the J call TRBJ1-1, with D possibly TRBD1 on 6 matching bases. V lost 1 base and J 10 bases, leaving 7 bases between the germline ends. CDR1 is SGHAT, CDR2 FQDESV, per germline (reference sequence). CDR3 size: 11 residues.